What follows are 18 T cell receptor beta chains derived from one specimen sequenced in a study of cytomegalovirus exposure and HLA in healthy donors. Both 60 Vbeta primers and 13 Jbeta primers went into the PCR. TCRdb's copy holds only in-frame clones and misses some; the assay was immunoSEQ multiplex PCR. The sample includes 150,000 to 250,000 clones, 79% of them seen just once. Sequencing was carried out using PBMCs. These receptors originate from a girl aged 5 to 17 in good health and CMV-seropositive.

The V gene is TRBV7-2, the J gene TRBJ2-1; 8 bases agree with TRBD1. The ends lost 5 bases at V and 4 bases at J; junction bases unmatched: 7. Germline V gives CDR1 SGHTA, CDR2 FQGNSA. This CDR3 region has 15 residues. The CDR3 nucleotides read TGTGCCAGCAGCCCCGGACAGGGTGGTTACAATGAGCAGTTCTTC. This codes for CASSPGQGGYNEQFF. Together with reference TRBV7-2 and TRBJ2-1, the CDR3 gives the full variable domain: GAGVSQSPSNKVTEKGKDVELRCDPISGHTALYWYRQSLGQGLEFLIYFQGNSAPDKSGLPSDRFSAERTGGSVSTLTIQRTQQEDSAVYLCASSPGQGGYNEQFFGPGTRLTVL.

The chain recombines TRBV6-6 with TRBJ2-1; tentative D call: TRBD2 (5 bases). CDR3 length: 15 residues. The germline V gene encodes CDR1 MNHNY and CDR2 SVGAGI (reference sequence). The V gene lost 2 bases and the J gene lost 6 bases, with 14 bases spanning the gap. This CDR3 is CASSYPGREGNEQFF. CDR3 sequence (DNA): TGTGCCAGCAGTTACCCCGGACGCGAGGGCAATGAGCAGTTCTTC.

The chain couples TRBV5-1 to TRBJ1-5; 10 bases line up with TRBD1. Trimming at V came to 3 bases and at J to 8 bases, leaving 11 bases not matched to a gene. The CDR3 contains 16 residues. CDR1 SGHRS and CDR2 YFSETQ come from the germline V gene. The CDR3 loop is CASSSGTGAALEPQHF. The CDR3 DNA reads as TGCGCCAGCAGCTCCGGGACAGGGGCTGCCTTGGAGCCCCAGCATTTT.

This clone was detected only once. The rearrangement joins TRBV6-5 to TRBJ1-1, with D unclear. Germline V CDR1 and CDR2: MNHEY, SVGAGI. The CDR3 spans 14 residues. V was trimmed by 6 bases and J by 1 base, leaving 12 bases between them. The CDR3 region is CASSPSDWNTEAFF. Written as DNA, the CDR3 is TGTGCCAGCAGCCCCAGCGACTGGAACACTGAAGCTTTCTTT.

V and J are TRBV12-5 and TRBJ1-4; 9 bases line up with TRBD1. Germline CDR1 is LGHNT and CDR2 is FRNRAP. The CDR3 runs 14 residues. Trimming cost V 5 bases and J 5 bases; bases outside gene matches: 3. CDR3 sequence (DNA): TGTGCTAGTGGTATGACAGGGGGAAATGAAAAACTGTTTTTT. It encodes CASGMTGGNEKLFF.

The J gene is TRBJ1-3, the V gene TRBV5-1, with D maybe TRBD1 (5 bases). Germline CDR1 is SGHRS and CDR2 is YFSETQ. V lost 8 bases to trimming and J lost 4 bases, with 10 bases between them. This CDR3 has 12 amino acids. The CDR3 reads CASQGDGNTIYF. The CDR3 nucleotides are TGCGCCAGTCAGGGTGACGGAAACACCATATATTTT.

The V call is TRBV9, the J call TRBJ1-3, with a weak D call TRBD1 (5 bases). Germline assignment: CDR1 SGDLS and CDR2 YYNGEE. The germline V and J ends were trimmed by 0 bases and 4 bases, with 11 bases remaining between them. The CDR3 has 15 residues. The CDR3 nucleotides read TGTGCCAGCAGCGTAGATCGACAGCAGGGAAACACCATATATTTT. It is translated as CASSVDRQQGNTIYF.

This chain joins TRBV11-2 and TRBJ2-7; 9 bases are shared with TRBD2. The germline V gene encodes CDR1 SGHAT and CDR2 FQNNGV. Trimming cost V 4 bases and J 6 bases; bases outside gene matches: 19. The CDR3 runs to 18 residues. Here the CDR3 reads CASSSLRGGSLPSGEQYF. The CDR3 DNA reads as TGTGCCAGCAGCTCACTGCGGGGGGGATCCCTTCCTTCGGGCGAGCAGTACTTC.

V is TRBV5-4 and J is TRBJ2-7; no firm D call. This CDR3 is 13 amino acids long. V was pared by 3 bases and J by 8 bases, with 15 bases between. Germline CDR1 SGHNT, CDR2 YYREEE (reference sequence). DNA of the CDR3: TGTGCCAGCAGCTCCTCGCCCCTTAAGCAGCAGTACTTC. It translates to CASSSSPLKQQYF.

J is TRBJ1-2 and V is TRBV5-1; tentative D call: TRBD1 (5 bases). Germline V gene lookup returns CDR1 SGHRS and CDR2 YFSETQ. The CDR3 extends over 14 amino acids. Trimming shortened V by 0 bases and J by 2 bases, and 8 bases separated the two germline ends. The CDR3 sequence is CASSLVEGNYGYTF. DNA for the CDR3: TGCGCCAGCAGCTTGGTGGAGGGGAACTATGGCTACACCTTC.

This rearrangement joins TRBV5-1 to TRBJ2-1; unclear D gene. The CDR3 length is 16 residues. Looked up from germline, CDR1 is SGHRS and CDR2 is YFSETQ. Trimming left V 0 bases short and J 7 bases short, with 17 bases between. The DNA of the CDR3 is TGCGCCAGCAGCTTGGATCCCGACATCACATGGAATGAGCAGTTCTTC. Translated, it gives CASSLDPDITWNEQFF. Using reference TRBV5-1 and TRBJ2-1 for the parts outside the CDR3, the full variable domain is KAGVTQTPRYLIKTRGQQVTLSCSPISGHRSVSWYQQTPGQGLQFLFEYFSETQRNKGNFPGRFSGRQFSNSRSEMNVSTLELGDSALYLCASSLDPDITWNEQFFGPGTRLTVL.

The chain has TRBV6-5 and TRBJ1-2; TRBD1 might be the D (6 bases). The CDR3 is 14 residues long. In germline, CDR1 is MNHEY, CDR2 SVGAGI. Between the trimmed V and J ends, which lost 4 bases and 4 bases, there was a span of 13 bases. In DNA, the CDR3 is TGTGCCAGCAGTTCTCGACAGGACGGCTATGGCTACACCTTC. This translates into CASSSRQDGYGYTF.

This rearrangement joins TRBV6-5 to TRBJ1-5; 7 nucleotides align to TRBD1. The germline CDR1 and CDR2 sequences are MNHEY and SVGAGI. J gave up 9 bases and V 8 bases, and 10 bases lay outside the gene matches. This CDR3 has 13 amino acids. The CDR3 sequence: CASREQGTGPQHF. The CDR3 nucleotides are TGTGCCAGCCGGGAACAGGGGACCGGGCCCCAGCATTTT.

In DNA form, the CDR3 reads TGCGCCAGCAGCTTATCGTCGGGAAGGTCTGAAGCTTTCTTT. This sequence encodes CASSLSSGRSEAFF. The chain uses TRBV5-1 and TRBJ1-1; D unresolved. The V end lost 2 bases, the J end lost 6 bases, and 14 bases lay between the germline ends. Germline V gene data show CDR1 as SGHRS and CDR2 as YFSETQ. The CDR3 totals 14 residues.

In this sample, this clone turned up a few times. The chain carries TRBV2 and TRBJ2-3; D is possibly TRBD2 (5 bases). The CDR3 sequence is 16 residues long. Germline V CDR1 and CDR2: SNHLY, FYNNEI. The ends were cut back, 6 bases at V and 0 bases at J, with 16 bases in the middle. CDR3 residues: CASSGRRLASTDTQYF. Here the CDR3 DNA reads TGTGCCAGCAGCGGTCGACGGCTAGCAAGCACAGATACGCAGTATTTT.

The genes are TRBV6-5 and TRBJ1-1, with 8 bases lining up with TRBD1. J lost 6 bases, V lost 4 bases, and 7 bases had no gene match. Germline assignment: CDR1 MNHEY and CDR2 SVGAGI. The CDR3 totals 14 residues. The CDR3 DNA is TGTGCCAGCAGTTTCCGGACAGGGTTCGCTGAAGCTTTCTTT. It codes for CASSFRTGFAEAFF.

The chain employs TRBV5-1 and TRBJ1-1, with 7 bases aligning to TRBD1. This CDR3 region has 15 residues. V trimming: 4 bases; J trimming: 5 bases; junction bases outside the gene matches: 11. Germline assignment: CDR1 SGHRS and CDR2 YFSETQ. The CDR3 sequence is CASSGGQNPLTEAFF. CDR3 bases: TGCGCCAGCAGCGGGGGACAGAACCCCTTAACTGAAGCTTTCTTT.

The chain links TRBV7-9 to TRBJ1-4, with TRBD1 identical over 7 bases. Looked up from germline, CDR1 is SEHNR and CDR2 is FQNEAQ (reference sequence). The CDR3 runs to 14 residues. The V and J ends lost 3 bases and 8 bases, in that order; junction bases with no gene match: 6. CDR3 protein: CASSFVGGDEKLFF. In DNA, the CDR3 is TGTGCCAGCAGCTTTGTAGGGGGCGACGAAAAACTGTTTTTT.